This TCR beta chain originates from a study of blood T cells in healthy people across ages. Across the study: Capture via template switching afforded approximately one barcoded beta molecule per two T cells. Findings of the study overall: Whereas aged donors had fewer naive CD4+ cells, long-lived donors had more of them and higher diversity.

With respect to this clonotype: Its matching antigen is unknown.

The V segment lost 4 bases and the J segment 1 base; nucleotides outside the gene matches: 6. Per the germline V gene, CDR1 is SGHDT and CDR2 is YYEEEE. The CDR3 runs 15 residues. Isolation recovered at least 6 million PBMCs from every sample. PCR was performed a second time for about 6 to 12 cycles using a sample-barcoded 5' primer and a J-beta primer mix. The template-switch adaptor was a 5' adaptor with 12 random nucleotides. It tagged each cDNA molecule. TCRdb re-called the 5' RACE reads with MiXCR, one entry per CDR3 protein. Seen here are around 870,000 distinct CDR3 sequences, roughly 26% observed once, and the top ten hold approximately 15%.

This clonotype originated in an elderly woman in good health. What was sequenced was blood. The chain is built from TRBV5-6 and TRBJ1-1; 8 nucleotides line up with TRBD1. Here the CDR3 DNA reads TGTGCCAGCAGCGGAACAGGGGGACCGAACACTGAAGCTTTCTTT. Its protein product is CASSGTGGPNTEAFF.